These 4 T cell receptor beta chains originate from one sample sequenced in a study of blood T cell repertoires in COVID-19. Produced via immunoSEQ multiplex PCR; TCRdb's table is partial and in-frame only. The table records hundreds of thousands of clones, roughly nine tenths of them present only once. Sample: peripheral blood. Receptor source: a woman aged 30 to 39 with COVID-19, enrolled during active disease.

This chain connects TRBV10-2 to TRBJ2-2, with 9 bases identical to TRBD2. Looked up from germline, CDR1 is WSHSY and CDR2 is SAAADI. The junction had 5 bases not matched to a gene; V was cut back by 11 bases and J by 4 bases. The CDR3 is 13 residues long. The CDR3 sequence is CACGLAFTGELFF. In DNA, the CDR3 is TGCGCCTGTGGACTAGCGTTCACCGGGGAGCTGTTTTTT.

CDR3 amino acids: CASSQDHRGGNYGYTF. CDR3 DNA sequence: TGCGCCAGCAGCCAAGATCACAGGGGGGGGAACTATGGCTACACCTTC. V is TRBV4-3 and J is TRBJ1-2; 8 bases map to TRBD1. This CDR3 is built from 16 residues. Germline V gene data show CDR1 as LGHNA and CDR2 as YSLEER. V shed 0 bases, J shed 2 bases, and the junction held 5 bases outside the gene matches.

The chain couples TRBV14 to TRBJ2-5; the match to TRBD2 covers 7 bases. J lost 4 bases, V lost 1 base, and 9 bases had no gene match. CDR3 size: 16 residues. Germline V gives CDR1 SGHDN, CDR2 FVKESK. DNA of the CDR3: TGTGCCAGCAGCCAAGGGCTAGCGGCTAGGGGAGAGACCCAGTACTTC. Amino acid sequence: CASSQGLAARGETQYF.

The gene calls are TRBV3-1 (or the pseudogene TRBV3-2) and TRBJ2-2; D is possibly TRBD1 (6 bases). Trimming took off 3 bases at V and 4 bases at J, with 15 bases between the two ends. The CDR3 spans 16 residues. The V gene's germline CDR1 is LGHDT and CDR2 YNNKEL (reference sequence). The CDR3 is CASSQSRGWSTGELFF. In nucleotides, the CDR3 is TGTGCCAGCAGCCAGAGCAGGGGTTGGAGCACCGGGGAGCTGTTTTTT.